This T cell receptor beta chain was captured by sequencing in a study of shared clonotypes between healthy human individuals. The sample holds one count of this clone. Its antigen is currently unknown. The study's findings and limits: Among several donors, approximately 5% of naive CD4 clonotypes were found in common. Estimated richness values were generally larger in naive subsets than in memory subsets. In having few donors, the study represented limited genetic and exposure-history diversity.

Donors, without exception, were Caucasian adults residing in Nashville, Tennessee. Repertoires were generated with immunoSEQ multiplex PCR, while TCRdb's copy carries only in-frame clones and drops some. The sample holds about 1.5 million clones, around 97% seen once. This receptor was obtained from a man aged 25 to 40 in good health. Sequenced sample: naive CD4+ T cells sorted from blood. Subset noted: CD45RA+ positively selected.

The CDR3 protein is CASSRGLAGAGEQFF. The CDR3 coding sequence is TGTGCCAGCAGCCGGGGACTAGCGGGAGCGGGTGAGCAGTTCTTC. J is TRBJ2-1 and V is TRBV7-2, with 14 bases aligning to TRBD2. CDR3 size: 15 residues. Losses at the gene ends were 5 bases for V and 9 bases for J; bases not matched to a gene: 6. Looked up from germline, CDR1 is SGHTA and CDR2 is FQGNSA.